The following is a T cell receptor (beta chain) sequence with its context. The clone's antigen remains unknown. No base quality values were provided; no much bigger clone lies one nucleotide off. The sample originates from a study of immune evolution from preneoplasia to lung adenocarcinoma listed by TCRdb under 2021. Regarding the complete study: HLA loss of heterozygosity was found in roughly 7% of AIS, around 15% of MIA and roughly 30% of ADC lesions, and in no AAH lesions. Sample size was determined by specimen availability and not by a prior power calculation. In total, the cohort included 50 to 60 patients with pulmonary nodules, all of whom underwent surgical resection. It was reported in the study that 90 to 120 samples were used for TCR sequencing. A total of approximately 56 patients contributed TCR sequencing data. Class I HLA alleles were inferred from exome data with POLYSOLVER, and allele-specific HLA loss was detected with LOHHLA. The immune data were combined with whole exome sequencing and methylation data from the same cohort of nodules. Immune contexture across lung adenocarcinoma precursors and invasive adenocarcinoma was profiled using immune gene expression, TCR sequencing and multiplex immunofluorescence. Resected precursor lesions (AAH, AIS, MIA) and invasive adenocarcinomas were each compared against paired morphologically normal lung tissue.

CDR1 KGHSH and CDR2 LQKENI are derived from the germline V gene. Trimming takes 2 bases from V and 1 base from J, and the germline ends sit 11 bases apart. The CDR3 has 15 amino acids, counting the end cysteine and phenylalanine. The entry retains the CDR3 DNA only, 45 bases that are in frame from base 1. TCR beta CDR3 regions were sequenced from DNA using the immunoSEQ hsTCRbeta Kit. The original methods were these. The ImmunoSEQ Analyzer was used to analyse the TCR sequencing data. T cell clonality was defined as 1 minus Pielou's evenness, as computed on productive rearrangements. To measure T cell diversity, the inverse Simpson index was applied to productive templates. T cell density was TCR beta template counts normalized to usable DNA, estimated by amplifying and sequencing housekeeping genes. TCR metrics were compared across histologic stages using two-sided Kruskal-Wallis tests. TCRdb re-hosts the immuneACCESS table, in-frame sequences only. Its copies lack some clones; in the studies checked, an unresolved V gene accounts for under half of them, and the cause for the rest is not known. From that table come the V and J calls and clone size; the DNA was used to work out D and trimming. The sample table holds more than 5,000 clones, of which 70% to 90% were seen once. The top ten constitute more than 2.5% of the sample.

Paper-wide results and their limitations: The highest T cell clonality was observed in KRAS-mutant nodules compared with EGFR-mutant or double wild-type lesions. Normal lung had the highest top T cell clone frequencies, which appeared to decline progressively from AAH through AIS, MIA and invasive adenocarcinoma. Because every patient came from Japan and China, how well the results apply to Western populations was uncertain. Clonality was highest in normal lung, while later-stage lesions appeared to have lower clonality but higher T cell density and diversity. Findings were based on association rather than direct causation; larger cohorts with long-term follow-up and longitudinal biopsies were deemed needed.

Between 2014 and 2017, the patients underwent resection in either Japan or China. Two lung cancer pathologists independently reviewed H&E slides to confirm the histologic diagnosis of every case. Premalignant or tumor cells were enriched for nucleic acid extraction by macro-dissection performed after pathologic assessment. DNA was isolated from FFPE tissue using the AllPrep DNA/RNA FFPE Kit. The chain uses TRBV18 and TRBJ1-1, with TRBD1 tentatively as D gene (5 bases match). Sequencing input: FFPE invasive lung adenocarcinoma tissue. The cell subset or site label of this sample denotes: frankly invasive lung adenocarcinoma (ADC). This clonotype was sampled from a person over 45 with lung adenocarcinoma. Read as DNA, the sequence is TGTGCCAGCTCACCAACTCAGGGAGGGAACACTGAAGCTTTCTTT. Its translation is CASSPTQGGNTEAFF.